The subject of this entry is one TCR beta chain. Its antigen remains unidentified. This entry comes from a study of T cells in localized non-small cell lung cancer. General study findings and limits: Heterogeneity remains possible because sequencing was limited to only one tumor region. Highest T cell clonality was seen in uninvolved adjacent lung, surpassing that measured in tumor. Appearance in adjacent lung was seen for a median approximately 59 of the top 100 tumor clones.

Assay used: immunoSEQ multiplex PCR; TCRdb lists only in-frame clones, some missing. The sample holds about 25,000 clones, 75% to 90% seen once. The CDR3 loop spans 18 amino acids. Germline loops: CDR1 SGHRS, CDR2 YFSETQ. With 1 base removed from V and 3 bases from J, the gap between germline ends came to 20 bases. The sequenced sample was peripheral blood, obtained before any cancer treatment. The source is a female donor at least 60 years old with stage I lung adenocarcinoma. This chain links TRBV5-1 with TRBJ1-5; D uncertain. The CDR3 reads CASSLSRHWPTPNQPQHF. The CDR3 nucleotides are TGCGCCAGCAGCTTGAGTCGGCATTGGCCAACTCCCAATCAGCCCCAGCATTTT.